This TCR beta chain was identified during a study of shared clonotypes between healthy human individuals (dated by TCRdb to between 2020 and 2021). About the study as a whole: A couple of women and a few men aged 18 to 49 years were included in the cohort. For each donor, CD4 naive and CD4 memory were each given three plates, CD8 naive was given two plates, and CD8 memory was given one plate. Different laboratories and diverse techniques were used to prepare libraries and sequence TCR repertoires, to increase sequencing depth and limit assay-specific biases. Blood TCR repertoires of about five healthy adults were deeply sequenced to estimate repertoire size and the extent of clonotype sharing between individuals. Leukapheresis yielded between about 0.94 and 8.9 billion PBMCs per donor.

TCR CDR3 regions were amplified from genomic DNA by multiplex PCR using the deep immunoSEQ assay. Extracted genomic DNA from each cell subset was distributed evenly across all wells of several immunoSEQ 96-well plates, and each plate was treated as a replicate. For sorted subsets, 200 to 250 ng of genomic DNA, equivalent to 25,000 to 35,000 T cell genomes, went into each replicate PCR. Purified libraries were measured with a Qubit 3.0 fluorometer, size-checked on a Bioanalyzer 2100, and measured again with the KAPA Library Quantification kit. Every immunoSEQ 96-well plate was sequenced on a dedicated single-read 150-cycle Illumina NextSeq 550 flow cell. Per the authors' processing: Because the immunoSEQ output included only junctional sequences and no quality scores, the filtering could not be the same as the filtering used for full-length reads. Sequences were annotated with PyIR, a Python wrapper for IgBLAST v1.9, and V/J genes and CDR3 were assigned using IMGT germline references. Any read was removed if the V/J assignment was weak (E-value above 1e-6), the CDR3 was missing, or the read contained stop codons, out-of-frame junctions, or ambiguous translated residues. V3J clonotypes were defined as sequences sharing an identical inferred V gene, J gene, and CDR3 amino acid sequence. Percentage overlap between repertoires was calculated by dividing the number of shared unique clonotypes by the size of the smaller repertoire. Repertoire richness was assessed with RTK rarefaction, the Chao1 estimator, and Recon v2.1 estimates of unobserved clonotypes. For all TCRbeta clonotypes obtained by the gDNA method from a few donors, generation probabilities were computed with OLGA. This immuneACCESS table, as held by TCRdb, lists in-frame sequences with V and J called but not all clones. Of the missing ones, under half trace to an unresolved V gene in checked studies; the others have no known cause. The DNA was the basis for D and trimming; V, J and clone size are from that table. The sample table contains more than 1,200,000 clones; only one count was recorded for approximately 98.5% of them. About 0.34% of the sample goes to the ten largest clones.

Healthy HIV-negative adults with no recently reported acute infections or vaccinations were included as donors. Every donor was a Caucasian adult living in Nashville, Tennessee, USA. CD4+ T cells were enriched by magnetic negative selection, after which naive cells were positively selected on CD45RA and the negative fraction was taken as the memory subset. Blood was collected by leukapheresis, and PBMCs were isolated by Ficoll-Histopaque density gradient centrifugation and then cryopreserved in liquid nitrogen vapor phase. Analytical flow cytometry was used to check the purity and quantity of each magnetically sorted T cell population. Each sorted fraction had its genomic DNA isolated and then quantified by UV absorbance on a Nanodrop 2000c. About this clone: The antigen this receptor binds is unknown. Qualities for individual bases were not recorded, and no much larger clone is one base off.

The paper as a whole reports these results and caveats: Sampling was limited to blood, and TCR repertoires in tissue likely differ from TCR repertoires in blood. Incomplete sequencing was indicated by rarefaction of sorted-subset datasets, despite the large sequencing depth. Pairwise subsampling led to the expectation that sequencing depth would affect the degree of clonotype sharing among donors. The genetic and exposure-history diversity represented was limited by the small number of donors. Estimated clonotype richness was generally larger for naive than for memory subsets. Clonotypes shared by all four sorted-subset donors showed higher generation probabilities than non-shared clonotypes. Sharing across a handful of donors was observed for approximately 5% of naive CD4, over 3% of naive CD8, 2% to 2.5% of memory CD4, and about 0.4% of memory CD8 clonotypes.

The origin of this receptor is a man aged 25-45 years in good health. The sequencing sample was made of naive CD4+ T cells sorted from blood. This specimen's cell subset or site label, interpreted: CD45RA+ positively selected.

The sequenced DNA: TGTGCCAGCAGCCAAGGGGCCGGACCGCTCTCTGGGGCCAACGTCCTGACTTTC. Its amino acids are CASSQGAGPLSGANVLTF. The chain employs TRBV14 and TRBJ2-6, with the D gene uncertain. V was cut back by 1 base and J by 0 bases, leaving a gap of 13 bases between them. According to the germline V gene, CDR1 reads SGHDN and CDR2 reads FVKESK. Inclusive of the bounding cysteine and phenylalanine, the CDR3 is 18 residues long. Only the CDR3 DNA is retained, 54 bases long and in frame from the first base.